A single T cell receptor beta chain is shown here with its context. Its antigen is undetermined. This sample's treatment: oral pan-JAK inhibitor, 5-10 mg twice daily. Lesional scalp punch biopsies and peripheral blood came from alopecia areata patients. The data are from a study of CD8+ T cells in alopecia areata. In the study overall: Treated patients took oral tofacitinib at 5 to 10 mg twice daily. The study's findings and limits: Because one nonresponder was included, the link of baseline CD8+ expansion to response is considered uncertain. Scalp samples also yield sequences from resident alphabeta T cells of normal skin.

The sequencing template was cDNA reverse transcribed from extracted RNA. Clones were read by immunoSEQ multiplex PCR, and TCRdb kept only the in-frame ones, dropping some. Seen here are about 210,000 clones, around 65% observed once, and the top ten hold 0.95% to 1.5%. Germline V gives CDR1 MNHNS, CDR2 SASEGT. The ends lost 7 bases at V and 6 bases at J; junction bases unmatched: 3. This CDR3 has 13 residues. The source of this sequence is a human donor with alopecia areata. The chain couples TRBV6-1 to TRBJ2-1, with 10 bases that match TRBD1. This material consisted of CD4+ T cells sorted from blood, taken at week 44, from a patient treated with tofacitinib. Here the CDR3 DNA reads TGTGCCAGCAAGGGACAGGGGAGCAATGAGCAGTTCTTC. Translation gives CASKGQGSNEQFF.